The rows below give T cell receptor beta chains drawn from one sample of a study of blood T cell repertoires in COVID-19. TCRdb's copy holds only in-frame clones and misses some; the assay was immunoSEQ multiplex PCR. This table holds about 190,000 clones, around 84% found once. The sample consisted of peripheral blood. These receptors were taken from a man aged 25 to 40 with active or convalescent COVID-19. Each CDR3 is given with its conserved first and last residue. Fields, in order: V gene, clone size, D gene, J gene, CDR3 DNA, CDR3 protein. D genes are given only for firm matches. Clone size is given for some rows only: seen once, a few or many times, or a class if the clone is expanded.

v_call: TRBV9
clone_size: .
d_call: TRBD1
j_call: TRBJ2-2
cdr3_nt: TGTGCCAGCAGCGTCGAGGGGGCGGGTTACACCGGGGAGCTGTTTTTT
cdr3_aa: CASSVEGAGYTGELFF

v_call: TRBV10-1
clone_size: .
d_call: TRBD2
j_call: TRBJ2-2
cdr3_nt: TGCGCCAGCAGTGAGGGCTCAGCGGGAGCCGGGGAGCTGTTTTTT
cdr3_aa: CASSEGSAGAGELFF

v_call: TRBV7-6
clone_size: .
d_call: TRBD2
j_call: TRBJ2-2
cdr3_nt: TGTGCCAGCAGCTTAGGACTAGCGGGGGAGCCAGGGGAGCTGTTTTTT
cdr3_aa: CASSLGLAGEPGELFF

v_call: TRBV19
clone_size: .
d_call: .
j_call: TRBJ1-2
cdr3_nt: TGTGCCAGTACCCCGGGAGGAGGGACGGTCTATGGCTACACCTTC
cdr3_aa: CASTPGGGTVYGYTF

v_call: TRBV7-6
clone_size: .
d_call: TRBD2
j_call: TRBJ2-5
cdr3_nt: TGTGCCAGCAGCTTAGGATCCCGGAGCGGGGATGGATTCCAAGAGACCCAGTACTTC
cdr3_aa: CASSLGSRSGDGFQETQYF

v_call: TRBV24-1
clone_size: few
d_call: .
j_call: TRBJ1-1
cdr3_nt: TGTGCCACCAGGCAGGGGTTTGAAGCTTTCTTT
cdr3_aa: CATRQGFEAFF

v_call: TRBV5-1
clone_size: .
d_call: TRBD2
j_call: TRBJ2-5
cdr3_nt: TGCGCCAGCAGCTTGGGGACTAGCGGGAGTATTGAGACCCAGTACTTC
cdr3_aa: CASSLGTSGSIETQYF

v_call: TRBV7-2
clone_size: .
d_call: TRBD2
j_call: TRBJ2-5
cdr3_nt: TGTGCCAGCAGCCAAATTGGACTAGCGGGACGCCAAGAGACCCAGTACTTC
cdr3_aa: CASSQIGLAGRQETQYF

v_call: TRBV6-1
clone_size: .
d_call: TRBD2
j_call: TRBJ2-1
cdr3_nt: TGTGCCAGCAGTGAAGCCGGGACTAGCAATGAGCAGTTCTTC
cdr3_aa: CASSEAGTSNEQFF

v_call: TRBV7-2
clone_size: .
d_call: TRBD1
j_call: TRBJ2-5
cdr3_nt: TGTGCCAGCAGCCCCCCAAGGGGGCGGGAGACCCAGTACTTC
cdr3_aa: CASSPPRGRETQYF

v_call: TRBV9
clone_size: .
d_call: TRBD2
j_call: TRBJ2-1
cdr3_nt: TGTGCCAGCAGCGTAGGGACTAGCGCCAACAATGAGCAGTTCTTC
cdr3_aa: CASSVGTSANNEQFF

v_call: TRBV9
clone_size: .
d_call: TRBD1
j_call: TRBJ2-5
cdr3_nt: TGTGCCAGCAGCACCCCCTCCGCAGGGGGCGAGTACCAAGAGACCCAGTACTTC
cdr3_aa: CASSTPSAGGEYQETQYF

v_call: TRBV20-1
clone_size: .
d_call: .
j_call: TRBJ1-1
cdr3_nt: TGCAGTGCTAGAGATCTATCTGAAGCTTTCTTT
cdr3_aa: CSARDLSEAFF

v_call: TRBV7-9
clone_size: .
d_call: TRBD1
j_call: TRBJ2-7
cdr3_nt: TGTGCCAGCAGCTCCCCGGGACAGGGGGCCCACGAGCAGTACTTC
cdr3_aa: CASSSPGQGAHEQYF

v_call: TRBV28
clone_size: .
d_call: .
j_call: TRBJ1-2
cdr3_nt: TGTGCCAGCAGTTTGGGCGGGGGGACTATCAACTATGGCTACACCTTC
cdr3_aa: CASSLGGGTINYGYTF

v_call: TRBV18
clone_size: once
d_call: TRBD1
j_call: TRBJ1-5
cdr3_nt: TGTGCCAGCTCACCGGACAGGGCTCAGCCCCAGCATTTT
cdr3_aa: CASSPDRAQPQHF

v_call: TRBV13
clone_size: .
d_call: .
j_call: TRBJ2-7
cdr3_nt: TGTGCCAGCAGCTTAAACAGGGTCGGCGAGCAGTACTTC
cdr3_aa: CASSLNRVGEQYF

v_call: TRBV5-3
clone_size: .
d_call: .
j_call: TRBJ2-1
cdr3_nt: TGTGCCAGAAGCGGTCGTCAGGGGGGCCACTACAATGAGCAGTTCTTC
cdr3_aa: CARSGRQGGHYNEQFF

v_call: TRBV7-3
clone_size: .
d_call: .
j_call: TRBJ1-4
cdr3_nt: TGTGCCAGCAGCTTACGCGTTGCAACTAATGAAAAACTGTTTTTT
cdr3_aa: CASSLRVATNEKLFF

v_call: TRBV10-3
clone_size: .
d_call: TRBD1
j_call: TRBJ2-2
cdr3_nt: TGTGCCATCAGCCCCGGGGACAGGGGGCGCGGAACCGGGGAGCTGTTTTTT
cdr3_aa: CAISPGDRGRGTGELFF

v_call: TRBV2
clone_size: .
d_call: .
j_call: TRBJ1-2
cdr3_nt: TGTGCCAGCAGTGAAAGCGGGACTCCAGACTATGGCTACACCTTC
cdr3_aa: CASSESGTPDYGYTF

v_call: TRBV19
clone_size: .
d_call: .
j_call: TRBJ1-5
cdr3_nt: TGTGCCAGTAGTATAATAGTACAGTTTTATAGCAATCAGCCCCAGCATTTT
cdr3_aa: CASSIIVQFYSNQPQHF

v_call: TRBV4-1
clone_size: .
d_call: TRBD1
j_call: TRBJ1-2
cdr3_nt: TGCGCCAGCAGCCAAGGAGGGACAGGGGGTTATGGCTACACCTTC
cdr3_aa: CASSQGGTGGYGYTF

v_call: TRBV20-1
clone_size: .
d_call: TRBD1
j_call: TRBJ1-3
cdr3_nt: TGCAGTGCCAGTGACAGGGCTGGAAACACCATATATTTT
cdr3_aa: CSASDRAGNTIYF

v_call: TRBV30
clone_size: .
d_call: .
j_call: TRBJ1-2
cdr3_nt: TGTGCCTGGAGTGTCGGGGTAGGGTATGGCTACACCTTC
cdr3_aa: CAWSVGVGYGYTF

v_call: TRBV28
clone_size: .
d_call: .
j_call: TRBJ1-2
cdr3_nt: TGTGCCAGCACCCAATGGGCCTATGGCTACACCTTC
cdr3_aa: CASTQWAYGYTF

v_call: TRBV10-1
clone_size: .
d_call: .
j_call: TRBJ2-7
cdr3_nt: TGCGCCAGCAATTCGGGGGAGTACCGCTCCTACGAGCAGTACTTC
cdr3_aa: CASNSGEYRSYEQYF

v_call: TRBV30
clone_size: .
d_call: .
j_call: TRBJ2-6
cdr3_nt: TGTGCCTGGAGTGTACAATCCAGGGCTGGGGCCAACGTCCTGACTTTC
cdr3_aa: CAWSVQSRAGANVLTF

v_call: TRBV27
clone_size: .
d_call: TRBD1
j_call: TRBJ1-5
cdr3_nt: TGTGCCAGCAGTTCAAACAGGGGACGCAATCAGCCCCAGCATTTT
cdr3_aa: CASSSNRGRNQPQHF

v_call: TRBV6-5
clone_size: .
d_call: TRBD1
j_call: TRBJ2-3
cdr3_nt: TGTGCCAGCAGTTATGACGCAGGGGGCCACACAGATACGCAGTATTTT
cdr3_aa: CASSYDAGGHTDTQYF

v_call: TRBV5-4
clone_size: once
d_call: .
j_call: TRBJ1-3
cdr3_nt: TGTGCCAGCAGCTTGGAAGGGGGTGGAGGAAACACCATATATTTT
cdr3_aa: CASSLEGGGGNTIYF

v_call: TRBV7-2
clone_size: .
d_call: TRBD2
j_call: TRBJ2-1
cdr3_nt: TGTGCCAGCAGCCCCGGGGGACTAGCACACGAGCAGTTCTTC
cdr3_aa: CASSPGGLAHEQFF

v_call: TRBV19
clone_size: .
d_call: .
j_call: TRBJ1-2
cdr3_nt: TGTGCCAGTAGGTACGACACGTACTATGGCTACACCTTC
cdr3_aa: CASRYDTYYGYTF

v_call: TRBV14
clone_size: .
d_call: .
j_call: TRBJ2-1
cdr3_nt: TGTGCCAGCAGCCAAGAACTGGTCTCCTACAATGAGCAGTTCTTC
cdr3_aa: CASSQELVSYNEQFF

v_call: TRBV7-9
clone_size: few
d_call: TRBD1
j_call: TRBJ1-3
cdr3_nt: TGTGCCAGCAGCTTAGATGGGACAGGGGTCTCTGGAAACACCATATATTTT
cdr3_aa: CASSLDGTGVSGNTIYF

v_call: TRBV7-2
clone_size: few
d_call: TRBD1
j_call: TRBJ1-1
cdr3_nt: TGTGCCAGCAGCTTTCAACTCAGGGGGCTGGCTTTCTTT
cdr3_aa: CASSFQLRGLAFF

v_call: TRBV28
clone_size: .
d_call: .
j_call: TRBJ2-2
cdr3_nt: TGTGCCAGCATCTCCGGCGGGGGCTCGAGGACCGGGGAGCTGTTTTTT
cdr3_aa: CASISGGGSRTGELFF

v_call: TRBV18
clone_size: .
d_call: .
j_call: TRBJ1-5
cdr3_nt: TGTGCCAGCTCGCTGCGGGCCGAGGGTGCTAATCAGCCCCAGCATTTT
cdr3_aa: CASSLRAEGANQPQHF

v_call: TRBV7-8
clone_size: few
d_call: .
j_call: TRBJ1-4
cdr3_nt: TGTGCCAGCAGCTTAGATCAGGCCAGGGGTGAAAAACTGTTTTTT
cdr3_aa: CASSLDQARGEKLFF

v_call: TRBV19
clone_size: .
d_call: .
j_call: TRBJ2-5
cdr3_nt: TGTGCCACCTCGACTGTCACAGAGACCCAGTACTTC
cdr3_aa: CATSTVTETQYF

v_call: TRBV30
clone_size: few
d_call: .
j_call: TRBJ1-5
cdr3_nt: TGTGCCTGGAGTGTAATACCGGATCAGCCCCAGCATTTT
cdr3_aa: CAWSVIPDQPQHF

v_call: TRBV12-5
clone_size: .
d_call: .
j_call: TRBJ1-4
cdr3_nt: TGTGCTAGTGGCCAGTCGACAGGTTTACGGTGTGAAAAACTGTTTTTT
cdr3_aa: CASGQSTGLRCEKLFF

v_call: TRBV7-6
clone_size: .
d_call: .
j_call: TRBJ2-3
cdr3_nt: TGTGCCAGCAGCCCACCATATAGCCATCCAGATACGCAGTATTTT
cdr3_aa: CASSPPYSHPDTQYF

v_call: TRBV6-5
clone_size: .
d_call: TRBD1
j_call: TRBJ1-4
cdr3_nt: TGTGCCAGCAGTCAACAGGGACAGGGTAATGAAAAACTGTTTTTT
cdr3_aa: CASSQQGQGNEKLFF

v_call: TRBV30
clone_size: .
d_call: .
j_call: TRBJ1-1
cdr3_nt: TGTGCCTGGAGCCGACAGAACACTGAAGCTTTCTTT
cdr3_aa: CAWSRQNTEAFF

v_call: TRBV19
clone_size: few
d_call: TRBD1
j_call: TRBJ2-1
cdr3_nt: TGTGCCATAGGACAGGGGTACAATGAGCAGTTCTTC
cdr3_aa: CAIGQGYNEQFF

v_call: TRBV2
clone_size: .
d_call: TRBD1
j_call: TRBJ2-5
cdr3_nt: TGTGCCAACGGACAGGGGTTAACCCAGTACTTC
cdr3_aa: CANGQGLTQYF

v_call: TRBV3-1/TRBV3-2
clone_size: few
d_call: .
j_call: TRBJ1-6
cdr3_nt: TGTGCCAGCAGCCATTCGACACCCTCACCCCTCCACTTT
cdr3_aa: CASSHSTPSPLHF

v_call: TRBV3-1/TRBV3-2
clone_size: .
d_call: .
j_call: TRBJ1-2
cdr3_nt: TGTGCCAGCAGCCAACGTCAGGACAGTTGGTTCACCTTC
cdr3_aa: CASSQRQDSWFTF

v_call: TRBV30
clone_size: .
d_call: TRBD1
j_call: TRBJ1-2
cdr3_nt: TGTGCCTGGGAAGCGGACAGGGCCTATGGCTACACCTTC
cdr3_aa: CAWEADRAYGYTF

v_call: TRBV18
clone_size: .
d_call: TRBD1
j_call: TRBJ2-7
cdr3_nt: TGTGCCAGCTCACCGGGACAGGTCTACGAGCAGTACTTC
cdr3_aa: CASSPGQVYEQYF

v_call: TRBV24-1
clone_size: .
d_call: .
j_call: TRBJ1-2
cdr3_nt: TGTGCCACCAGTGAAGGCCCGTCGGGCTATGGCTACACCTTC
cdr3_aa: CATSEGPSGYGYTF

v_call: TRBV3-1/TRBV3-2
clone_size: many
d_call: TRBD1
j_call: TRBJ1-1
cdr3_nt: TGTGCCAGCAGCCCGGGGGACAGGACGAACACTGAAGCTTTCTTT
cdr3_aa: CASSPGDRTNTEAFF

v_call: TRBV6-1
clone_size: .
d_call: .
j_call: TRBJ1-6
cdr3_nt: TGTGCCAGCAGTGAAAGGCGGAGCTCCTATAATTCACCCCTCCACTTT
cdr3_aa: CASSERRSSYNSPLHF

v_call: TRBV30
clone_size: .
d_call: .
j_call: TRBJ2-1
cdr3_nt: TGTGCCTGGAAGACCGGGGACACCCAGTTCTTC
cdr3_aa: CAWKTGDTQFF